The 4 T cell receptor beta chains presented below share a single source sample, sequenced in a study of T cell repertoires in cytomegalovirus infection (dated by TCRdb to the late 2010s). Instrument used: Illumina HiSeq 1500. TCRdb ran its own pipeline on the public reads, namely fastp trimming at Q25 and MiXCR clone calling, and kept in-frame beta chains. Rows with a matching CDR3 protein are joined into one entry that keeps the most common DNA and genes. A total of about 160,000 distinct CDR3 sequences appear in this sample, under 20% of them only once. The ten largest clones take up 18% of the sample. Specimen: CD8+ T cells from PBMCs. These receptors came from a human donor in good health (CMV status not recorded). Some clones in this sample may be carry-over from other donors' samples.

This clonotype has just a few counts. The rearrangement uses TRBV7-2 and TRBJ2-5; D is undetermined. V was trimmed by 1 base and J by 6 bases, leaving 9 bases between them. Per germline, CDR1 SGHTA and CDR2 FQGNSA. CDR3 length: 13 amino acids. This CDR3 is CASSLGVSKTQYF. CDR3 bases: TGTGCCAGCAGCTTAGGAGTCTCCAAGACCCAGTACTTC. Full variable domain (remainder filled in from reference TRBV7-2 and TRBJ2-5): GAGVSQSPSNKVTEKGKDVELRCDPISGHTALYWYRQSLGQGLEFLIYFQGNSAPDKSGLPSDRFSAERTGGSVSTLTIQRTQQEDSAVYLCASSLGVSKTQYFGPGTRLLVL.

The gene calls are TRBV6-1 and TRBJ2-1, with a possible D match to TRBD2 (7 bases). V was cut by 5 bases and J by 2 bases, with 16 bases left in between. CDR1 is MNHNS and CDR2 is SASEGT in the germline V gene. The CDR3 runs to 16 residues. The CDR3 coding sequence is TGTGCCAGCAGTTTCGACGGGGGGCATCCCTACAATGAGCAGTTCTTC. Its protein is CASSFDGGHPYNEQFF.

The table lists this clonotype with many counts. The rearrangement joins TRBV7-8 to TRBJ2-1, with TRBD2 matching 11 bases. Germline CDR1 is SGHVS and CDR2 is FQNEAQ. This CDR3 region has 16 residues. J was trimmed by 3 bases and V by 6 bases; bases with no gene match: 7. The CDR3 sequence is CASSSTSGTGYNEQFF. The DNA for the CDR3 is TGTGCCAGCAGTTCGACTAGCGGGACTGGCTACAATGAGCAGTTCTTC.

This clonotype was recorded a few times. This chain uses TRBV10-3 with TRBJ1-2, with a weak D call TRBD1 (6 bases). This CDR3 is built from 11 residues. The germline V gene encodes CDR1 ENHRY and CDR2 SYGVKD. With 6 bases removed from V and 8 bases from J, the gap between germline ends came to 10 bases. This CDR3 reads CAIRNRDGYTF. The CDR3 DNA reads TGTGCCATCAGGAACAGGGACGGCTACACCTTC.